This TCR beta chain was recorded in a study of blood T cell repertoires in COVID-19. Study overall: Specimens from acute and convalescent COVID-19 originated in the United States, Italy and Spain. T cells, B-cell-depleted T cells, or PBMCs provided the cDNA or gDNA that served as material.

The CDR3 sequence is 15 residues long. Looked up from germline, CDR1 is LNHNV and CDR2 is YYDKDF (reference sequence). V was cut by 1 base and J by 5 bases, with 14 bases left in between. Original processing methods: Counts of nucleated cells, estimated from reference gene primer amplification, were obtained. The data were produced by immunoSEQ multiplex PCR, yet TCRdb's version contains in-frame clones alone and is incomplete. The V and J calls and the clone size are those of that table, but D and trimming were determined from the DNA. The table includes almost 250,000 clones, about 89% detected once.

Sequenced sample: peripheral blood. The TCR was taken from an older woman who had recovered from COVID-19. The chain couples TRBV15 to TRBJ2-5; a weak D match, TRBD1 (6 bases). The CDR3 protein is CATSRVTGSGETQYF. DNA of the CDR3: TGTGCCACCAGCAGAGTCACAGGGTCAGGGGAGACCCAGTACTTC.